Detailed here is one TCR beta chain. Its target is unknown. This CDR3 has 15 residues. With 4 bases clipped from V and 3 bases from J, the junction kept 6 bases outside the gene matches. Germline assignment: CDR1 SEHNR and CDR2 FQNEAQ (reference sequence). What was sequenced were expressed TCRB transcripts, since all of the isolated RNA had been reverse transcribed. Data came from immunoSEQ multiplex PCR; TCRdb stores just in-frame clones and leaves some out. The profile shows around 340,000 clones, around 9.3% of them singletons. The data derive from a study of beta chain features in type 1 diabetes. Overall study findings and caveats: Moderate yet significant TCRB CDR3 shortening was seen in Type 1 diabetes patients in all four CD4+ subsets.

The sample taken for sequencing was central memory CD4+ T cells from blood. The origin of this receptor is a man aged 30 to 45 with type 1 diabetes. This chain connects TRBV7-9 to TRBJ2-1; 7 bases are shared with TRBD1. The CDR3 is CASSSSGQVYNEQFF. The CDR3 DNA sequence: TGTGCCAGCAGCTCTAGTGGACAGGTCTACAATGAGCAGTTCTTC.